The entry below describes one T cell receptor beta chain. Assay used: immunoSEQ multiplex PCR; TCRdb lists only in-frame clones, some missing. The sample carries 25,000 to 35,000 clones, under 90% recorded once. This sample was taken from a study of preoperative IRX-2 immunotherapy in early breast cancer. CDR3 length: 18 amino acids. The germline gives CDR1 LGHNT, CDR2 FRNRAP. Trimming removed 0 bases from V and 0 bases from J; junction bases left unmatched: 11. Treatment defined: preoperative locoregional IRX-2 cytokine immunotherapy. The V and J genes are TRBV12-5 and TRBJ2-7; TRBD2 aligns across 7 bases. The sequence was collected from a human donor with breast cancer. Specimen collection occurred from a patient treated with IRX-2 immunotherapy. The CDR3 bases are TGTGCTAGTGGTTTGGTACTGGAGGGGACTACGTCCTCCTACGAGCAGTACTTC. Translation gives CASGLVLEGTTSSYEQYF.